This T cell receptor (beta chain) appears in the sequencing data of a study of a mutant IDH1 vaccine in newly diagnosed glioma. On the study more broadly: Vaccines were begun 4-6 weeks after radiotherapy alone, or with temozolomide cycles. Receipt of radiotherapy, temozolomide, or both preceded the study, and most received both. The study's findings and limits: Overall, about 92% of patients had vaccine-induced immune responses.

Method: immunoSEQ multiplex PCR; TCRdb's copy keeps in-frame clones and lacks some. Of fewer than 70,000 clones listed, about nine tenths are singletons. Time point here: week 5, during vaccination. Doses consisted of 300 ug of mutant IDH1 20-mer peptide each, paired with topical imiquimod. In every donor, the tumor was a new WHO grade 3 or 4 IDH1-mutant, ATRX-lost astrocytoma. The CDR3 covers 14 residues. The germline V gene has CDR1 SGHRS and CDR2 YFSETQ. V shed 2 bases, J shed 3 bases, and the junction held 4 bases outside the gene matches. As concerns this clone: Its antigen remains unknown.

V and J are TRBV5-1 and TRBJ2-5, with TRBD2 identical over 7 bases. Material: PBMCs, obtained from a glioma patient whose treatment included an IDH1 peptide vaccine. The receptor was isolated from a woman aged 40 to 50 with glioma. CDR3 sequence: CASSLLATKETQYF. For the CDR3, the DNA is TGCGCCAGCAGCTTACTAGCGACCAAAGAGACCCAGTACTTC.